The entry that follows covers one T cell receptor beta chain sequence. There is no known antigen for this receptor. One base away there is no much larger clone; base qualities are not given. Unmatched junction bases come to 3, with V trimmed by 5 bases and J by 2 bases. The CDR3 goes from the cysteine to the phenylalanine over 13 residues. Only CDR3 DNA is held: 39 bases, read in frame from base 1. This specimen comes from a study of control samples from healthy donors and cancer patients (dated by TCRdb to the early 2020s). Library creation used the immunoSEQ multiplex PCR assay. TCRdb carries this immuneACCESS record with in-frame sequences only. Its versions omit some clonotypes, under half of them owing to an unresolved V gene in the studies checked, with the rest unexplained. This sample holds 150,000 to 200,000 clones; 75% to 95% were observed only once. The ten largest clones add up to about 2.1% of the sample.

Input material: blood. The receptor chain draws on TRBV12-3 or TRBV12-4 and TRBJ2-7, and TRBD1 aligns with 7 junction nucleotides. This TCR derives from a woman aged 40 to 50 in good health. The CDR3: CASSPGTAYEQYF. The bases are TGTGCCAGCAGTCCCGGGACAGCCTACGAGCAGTACTTC.